The sequence of this T cell receptor (beta chain) was determined in a study of T cells after posttransplantation cyclophosphamide listed by TCRdb under 2016. About the investigation overall: Using TRB sequencing, the study followed how the T cell repertoire rebuilt after myeloablative bone marrow transplantation with posttransplantation cyclophosphamide given as GVHD prophylaxis. TRB sequencing was also done on up to roughly 3 additional blood samples from 2 to 5.2 years after transplant in 3 patients, and on pretransplant blood from several patients. Because TRA and TRB clonality were tightly correlated in several samples, subsequent TCR analyses were focused on TRB only. Public TRB sequences were checked against a database of over 3,600 sequences associated with responses to pathogens, tumor antigens, self-antigens and alloantigens. Blood from every one of the roughly 30 PTCy patients who had 1-year posttransplant specimens underwent TRB sequencing. Samples from about 33 PTCy-treated patients and some 16 related bone marrow donors of those patients were subjected to antigen receptor sequencing.

Study-wide findings and limitations: The TRB repertoires of T cells infiltrating skin or GI tract showed only limited overlap with the TRB repertoires of T cells in blood. Across the roughly 48 patients, TRB clonality was highly associated with recipient CMV seropositivity and CMV reactivation, and diversity with PTCy was similar to that in the CNI/methotrexate controls. Donor-recipient similarity was low at 1-2 months but rose over the first year, and later blood repertoires were often dominated by donor CD8+ memory clones.

A control cohort of 11 patients who had been given myeloablative marrow transplants with methotrexate plus a calcineurin inhibitor was sampled 1 year after transplant. Peripheral blood and bone marrow mononuclear cells were isolated by Ficoll-Hypaque density centrifugation and were cryopreserved. As regards this clone: Its cognate antigen has yet to be identified. No clone much larger than this one lies a single base away; base qualities are absent.

TRB sequencing used genomic DNA with the immunoSEQ assay at survey resolution or the hsTCRB kit. Per the original workflow: Initial read processing used immunoSEQ software, and repertoire analyses used the LymphoSeq R package. Clonality was calculated as 1 minus normalized Shannon entropy, and the Gini coefficient was also calculated for each TRB dataset. Phenotypes of unsorted samples were inferred by mapping TRB sequences from sorted subsets of the recipient or donor onto unsorted samples of the same recipient. TCRdb took over this immuneACCESS table, retaining in-frame rearrangements with V and J assigned. Such tables are incomplete; in checked studies, under half of the missing clones stem from an unresolved V gene, and the remainder is unexplained. The V and J calls and clone size are taken from that table; D and trimming were inferred from the DNA. The sample profile shows roughly 21,000 clones; roughly 85% of them were found once. Around 2.1% of the sample belongs to the ten largest clones.

V sheds 3 bases and J sheds 7 bases, leaving 9 bases between their ends. According to the germline V gene, CDR1 reads MDHEN and CDR2 reads SYDVKM. The CDR3 numbers 12 residues from cysteine through phenylalanine. Only the CDR3 part of the read is kept: 36 bases, read in frame from the first base. This specimen was PBMCs, taken about 13 months after allogeneic stem cell transplant with calcineurin inhibitor and methotrexate. The sequence was obtained from a female patient in her 30s who received an allogeneic stem cell transplant from an unrelated donor, was CMV-positive, and had acute and chronic GVHD. After a transplant, the donor of the graft may account for some T cells. Rearrangement joined TRBV28 to TRBJ2-5; too little of a D gene remains to name it. The DNA reads TGTGCCAGCAGTTTTTCGAGTCGGACCCAGTACTTC. The translation is CASSFSSRTQYF.